The clone carrying this T cell receptor (beta chain) counts as large by frequency. The data derive from a study of CD8 T cells in cerebrospinal fluid in Alzheimer's disease. Germline CDR1 reads DFQATT; CDR2 reads SNEGSKA (reference sequence). This CDR3 region has 13 residues. With the 10x single-cell sequencing reads reprocessed, TCRdb shows one record per CDR3 protein and no DNA. Its table records 1,100 or so distinct CDR3 sequences. This sequence was found in a human donor in good health. This chain links TRBV20-1 with TRBJ2-3; as DNA is missing, the TRBD1 call by TCRdb cannot be tested. Sequencing was carried out using cerebrospinal fluid. CDR3 amino acids: CSARTGVKGTQYF.